These 18 T cell receptor beta chains came from one sample sequenced in a study of cytomegalovirus exposure and HLA in healthy donors. 13 Jbeta primers and 60 Vbeta primers were used for the PCR. The table came from immunoSEQ multiplex PCR; TCRdb's copy has only in-frame clones and leaves some out. The repertoire has 100,000 to 150,000 clones, about four fifths of them found once; the top ten carry 5.3%. The sequencing sample was made of PBMCs. These receptors were taken from a man between 25 and 39 years old in good health and CMV-seronegative.

The rearrangement joins TRBV7-2 to TRBJ2-3, with D possibly TRBD1 on 6 matching bases. Trimming shortened V by 6 bases and J by 4 bases, and 11 bases separated the two germline ends. The CDR3 consists of 13 residues. Germline V gene lookup returns CDR1 SGHTA and CDR2 FQGNSA. The CDR3 sequence: CASSSQGPDTQYF. The CDR3 DNA follows: TGTGCCAGCAGTTCACAGGGTCCAGATACGCAGTATTTT.

The V call is TRBV27, the J call TRBJ2-2, with 8 bases matching TRBD2. Germline CDR1 and CDR2: MNHEY and SMNVEV (reference sequence). With 6 bases clipped from V and 2 bases from J, the junction kept 2 bases outside the gene matches. The length of the CDR3 is 14 residues. As DNA, the CDR3 is TGTGCCAGCAGACTAGCGGCAAACACCGGGGAGCTGTTTTTT. It encodes CASRLAANTGELFF.

The V and J genes are TRBV30 and TRBJ1-2; TRBD1 aligns across 9 bases. The CDR3 loop spans 13 amino acids. Germline V gives CDR1 GTSNPN, CDR2 SVGIG (reference sequence). Trimming took 3 bases from V and 6 from J; bases not matched to a gene: 5. CDR3 region: CAWRADRGDGYTF. The CDR3, as DNA: TGTGCCTGGAGGGCGGACAGGGGCGATGGCTACACCTTC. Based on the CDR3 plus reference TRBV30 and TRBJ1-2, the full variable domain is SQTIHQWPATLVQPVGSPLSLECTVEGTSNPNLYWYRQAAGRGLQLLFYSVGIGQISSEVPQNLSASRPQDRQFILSSKKLLLSDSGFYLCAWRADRGDGYTFGSGTRLTVV.

This clone was seen only once. This chain joins TRBV27 and TRBJ1-2, with D hard to call. The V and J ends lost 2 bases and 7 bases respectively, with 11 bases between them. The CDR3 spans 13 residues. In germline, CDR1 is MNHEY, CDR2 SMNVEV (reference sequence). CDR3 DNA: TGTGCCAGCAGTTTACGAGGGATGGGTGGCTACACCTTC. Its translation is CASSLRGMGGYTF.

The table lists this clone with a few counts. The V and J genes are TRBV4-2 and TRBJ2-1, with TRBD2 matching over 9 bases. V lost 8 bases to trimming and J lost 12 bases; unmatched junction nucleotides: 17. The CDR3 totals 15 residues. Germline values: CDR1 LGHNA, CDR2 YNFKEQ. Here the CDR3 DNA reads TGTGCCAGCGGGAGCGGGGGGAATGAGTTTAGTCGGCAGTTCTTC. Translated, it gives CASGSGGNEFSRQFF.

The chain has TRBV5-8 and TRBJ2-5; D not resolved. The germline V gene encodes CDR1 SGHTS and CDR2 YDEGEE. Trimming pared 4 bases from V and 5 bases from J, leaving 12 bases between. The CDR3 is 13 amino acids. The CDR3 DNA reads TGTGCCAGCAGCGCGACTGGCCGGGAGACCCAGTACTTC. It encodes CASSATGRETQYF.

V and J are TRBV4-1 and TRBJ2-7; the D gene is possibly TRBD1 (6 bases). The CDR3 length is 15 residues. The V end was cut by 2 bases, the J end by 4 bases, with 15 bases between. CDR1 and CDR2 from the germline V gene are MGHRA and YSYEKL. The CDR3, as DNA: TGCGCCAGCAGCCAACAAAACAGGGAGTCTTACGAGCAGTACTTC. It encodes CASSQQNRESYEQYF.

The chain carries TRBV7-2 and TRBJ2-2; weak D call: TRBD2 (5 bases). Trimming pared 2 bases from V and 3 bases from J, leaving 10 bases between. The CDR3 has 15 amino acids. The germline V gene encodes CDR1 SGHTA and CDR2 FQGNSA. CDR3 region: CASSLRSGHTGELFF. The CDR3 DNA reads as TGTGCCAGCAGCTTACGAAGCGGTCACACCGGGGAGCTGTTTTTT.

The V call is TRBV6-6, the J call TRBJ2-1; TRBD2 is a possible D gene (6 bases). Germline V gene data show CDR1 as MNHNY and CDR2 as SVGAGI (reference sequence). The CDR3 spans 16 residues. Trimming stripped 7 bases from V and 0 bases from J, with 16 bases between. CDR3 nucleotide sequence: TGTGCCAGCAAGGTACGGGGGTCTAGCTCCTACAATGAGCAGTTCTTC. Its protein is CASKVRGSSSYNEQFF.

A word on this clone: The sample contains more than one DNA sequence encoding this CDR3. The chain joins TRBV5-4 to TRBJ1-1; TRBD1 is a possible D gene (6 bases). The V end was cut by 4 bases, the J end by 3 bases, with 22 bases between. This CDR3 comprises 17 residues. CDR1 is SGHNT and CDR2 is YYREEE in the germline V gene (reference sequence). In DNA, the CDR3 is TGTGCCAGCAGCCCTAAAGGGGGGGGGTTAAGGGACACTGAAGCTTTCTTT. Residues: CASSPKGGGLRDTEAFF.

The rearrangement uses TRBV5-1 and TRBJ1-3; 8 bases are a match to TRBD1. CDR1 is SGHRS, CDR2 YFSETQ, per germline. CDR3 length equals 14 residues. Trimming cost V 0 bases and J 5 bases; bases outside gene matches: 1. DNA of the CDR3: TGCGCCAGCAGCTTGGGACAGGGGAGAAACACCATATATTTT. It translates to CASSLGQGRNTIYF.

This sequence joins TRBV18 and TRBJ1-5; D call uncertain. V lost 4 bases and J lost 7, with 11 bases in between. The CDR3 extends over 13 amino acids. Germline V gives CDR1 KGHSH, CDR2 LQKENI. The CDR3 nucleotides are TGTGCCAGCTCACTCTCGGGTGAACAGCCCCAGCATTTT. Translating gives CASSLSGEQPQHF.

This chain uses TRBV4-3 with TRBJ2-3; 8 bases are shared with TRBD2. The CDR3 loop spans 19 amino acids. The germline gives CDR1 LGHNA, CDR2 YSLEER. Trimming removed 0 bases from V and 3 bases from J; junction bases left unmatched: 14. The CDR3 sequence is CASSQDSLPGGALTDTQYF. The CDR3 bases are TGCGCCAGCAGCCAAGATTCTCTTCCGGGAGGGGCTCTTACAGATACGCAGTATTTT.

This chain joins TRBV7-9 and TRBJ2-6; D possibly corresponds to TRBD1 (5 bases). The CDR3 totals 18 residues. Germline loops: CDR1 SEHNR, CDR2 FQNEAQ (reference sequence). V lost 3 bases and J lost 0, with 15 bases in between. CDR3 loop: CASSLKTVYFSGANVLTF. The CDR3, as DNA: TGTGCCAGCAGCTTGAAGACAGTCTACTTCTCTGGGGCCAACGTCCTGACTTTC. Filled out from reference TRBV7-9 and TRBJ2-6, the complete variable domain reads DTGVSQNPRHKITKRGQNVTFRCDPISEHNRLYWYRQTLGQGPEFLTYFQNEAQLEKSRLLSDRFSAERPKGSFSTLEIQRTEQGDSAMYLCASSLKTVYFSGANVLTFGAGSRLTVL.

The sample holds a few counts of this clone. The rearrangement joins TRBV10-1 to TRBJ1-4, with no clear D. The CDR3 extends over 13 amino acids. Germline values: CDR1 WNHNN, CDR2 SYGVQD (reference sequence). The V gene lost 10 bases and the J gene lost 6 bases, with 15 bases spanning the gap. The CDR3 loop is CANTRAAYEKLFF. The CDR3 nucleotides are TGCGCCAACACTAGGGCAGCTTATGAAAAACTGTTTTTT.

The chain has TRBV28 and TRBJ1-2; 8 nucleotides align to TRBD1. Per the germline V gene, CDR1 is MDHEN and CDR2 is SYDVKM. CDR3 length: 15 amino acids. J gave up 8 bases and V 2 bases, and 10 bases lay outside the gene matches. The CDR3 spells CASSLSLGRGRGYTF. CDR3 DNA sequence: TGTGCCAGCAGTTTAAGTCTCGGCAGGGGGCGCGGCTACACCTTC.

This clone appeared a few times. The chain uses TRBV29-1 and TRBJ2-1, with 8 bases fitting TRBD1. CDR1 is SQVTM, CDR2 ANQGSEA, per germline. V gave up 6 bases and J gave up 5 bases; unmatched junction bases: 9. The CDR3 runs to 14 residues. Written as DNA, the CDR3 is TGCAGCGTCGCCCCCGGGACAGGACACAATGAGCAGTTCTTC. Translation gives CSVAPGTGHNEQFF.

J is TRBJ1-2 and V is TRBV13, with 9 bases aligning to TRBD1. V gave up 5 bases and J gave up 7 bases; unmatched junction bases: 2. Germline CDR1 PRHDT, CDR2 FYEKMQ (reference sequence). The CDR3 is made up of 12 amino acids. CDR3 DNA sequence: TGTGCCAGCAGCAGGACAGGGGTTGGCTACACCTTC. Amino acids: CASSRTGVGYTF.